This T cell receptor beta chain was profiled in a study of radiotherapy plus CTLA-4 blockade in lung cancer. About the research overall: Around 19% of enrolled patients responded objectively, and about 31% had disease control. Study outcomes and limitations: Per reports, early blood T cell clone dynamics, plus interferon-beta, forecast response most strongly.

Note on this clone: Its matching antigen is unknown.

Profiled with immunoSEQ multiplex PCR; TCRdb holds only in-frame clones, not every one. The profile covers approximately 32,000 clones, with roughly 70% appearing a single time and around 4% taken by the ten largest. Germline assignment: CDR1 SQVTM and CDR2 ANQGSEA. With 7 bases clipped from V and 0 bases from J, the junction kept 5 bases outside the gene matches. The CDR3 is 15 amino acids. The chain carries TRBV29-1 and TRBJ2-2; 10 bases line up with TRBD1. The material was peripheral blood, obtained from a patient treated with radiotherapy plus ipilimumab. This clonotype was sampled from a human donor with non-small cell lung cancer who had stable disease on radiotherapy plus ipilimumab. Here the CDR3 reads CSARQGASNTGELFF. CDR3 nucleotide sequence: TGCAGCGCCCGACAGGGGGCCTCGAACACCGGGGAGCTGTTTTTT.